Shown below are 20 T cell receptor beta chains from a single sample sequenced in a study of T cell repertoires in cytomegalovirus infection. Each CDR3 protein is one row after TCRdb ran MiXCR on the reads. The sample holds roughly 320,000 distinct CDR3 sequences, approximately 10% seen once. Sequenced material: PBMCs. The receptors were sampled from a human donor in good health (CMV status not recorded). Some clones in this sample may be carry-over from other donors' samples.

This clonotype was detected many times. CDR3: CASSLVAGNTEAFF. DNA of the CDR3: TGTGCCAGCAGTTTAGTTGCGGGGAACACTGAAGCTTTCTTT. The chain is built from TRBV12-3 or TRBV12-4 and TRBJ1-1; the D is unclear. Trimming took 1 base from V and 1 from J, leaving 7 bases between them. The CDR3 has 14 amino acids.

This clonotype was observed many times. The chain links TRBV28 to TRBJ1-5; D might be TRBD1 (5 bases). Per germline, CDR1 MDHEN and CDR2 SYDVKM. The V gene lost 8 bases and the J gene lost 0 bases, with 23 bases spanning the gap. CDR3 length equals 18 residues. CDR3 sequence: CASHGQEGFTYSNQPQHF. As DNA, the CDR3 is TGTGCCAGCCATGGGCAGGAGGGGTTTACTTATAGCAATCAGCCCCAGCATTTT.

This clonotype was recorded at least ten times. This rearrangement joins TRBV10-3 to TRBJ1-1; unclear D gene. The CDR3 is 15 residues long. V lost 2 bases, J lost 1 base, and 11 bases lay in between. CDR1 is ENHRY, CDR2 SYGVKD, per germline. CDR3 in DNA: TGTGCCATCAGTGAGACCCCCCCCGGGAACACTGAAGCTTTCTTT. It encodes CAISETPPGNTEAFF.

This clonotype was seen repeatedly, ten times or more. The CDR3 coding sequence is TGCAGTGCTAGAGACTTTCGACAGGATCGCTACACCTTC. Translating it yields CSARDFRQDRYTF. The chain uses TRBV20-1 and TRBJ1-2; TRBD1 might be the D (6 bases). Per germline, CDR1 DFQATT and CDR2 SNEGSKA (reference sequence). Trimming removed 0 bases from V and 9 bases from J, with 14 bases in between. The CDR3 loop spans 13 amino acids.

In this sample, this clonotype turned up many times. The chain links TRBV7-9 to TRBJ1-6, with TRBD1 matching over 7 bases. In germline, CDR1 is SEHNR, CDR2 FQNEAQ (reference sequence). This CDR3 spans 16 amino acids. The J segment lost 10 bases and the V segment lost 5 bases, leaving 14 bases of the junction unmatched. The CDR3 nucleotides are TGTGCCAGCAGCGAGGGGGCCGGCAGGCCGGAGTCACCCCTCCACTTT. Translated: CASSEGAGRPESPLHF.

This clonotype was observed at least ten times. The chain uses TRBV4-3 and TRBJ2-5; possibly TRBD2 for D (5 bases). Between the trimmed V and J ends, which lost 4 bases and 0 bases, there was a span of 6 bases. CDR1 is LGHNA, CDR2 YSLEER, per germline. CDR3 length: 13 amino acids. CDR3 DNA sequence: TGCGCCAGCAGCCGACTATACCAAGAGACCCAGTACTTC. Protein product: CASSRLYQETQYF.

The CDR3 loop is CSARSRGQYEQYF. The CDR3 DNA sequence: TGCAGTGCCCGTAGCAGGGGGCAGTACGAGCAGTACTTC. The chain couples TRBV20-1 to TRBJ2-7; 8 nucleotides line up with TRBD1. Germline V gene sequence: CDR1 DFQATT, CDR2 SNEGSKA (reference sequence). Losses at the gene ends were 6 bases for V and 4 bases for J; bases not matched to a gene: 8. CDR3 length: 13 residues.

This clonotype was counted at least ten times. The CDR3 region has the DNA TGTGCCAGCCAAGACCCCGGGGAGCTGTTTTTT. It specifies CASQDPGELFF. The rearrangement uses TRBV28 and TRBJ2-2, with D hard to call. The CDR3 extends over 11 amino acids. The germline V gene has CDR1 MDHEN and CDR2 SYDVKM. Trimming cost V 8 bases and J 6 bases, with 7 bases left between them.

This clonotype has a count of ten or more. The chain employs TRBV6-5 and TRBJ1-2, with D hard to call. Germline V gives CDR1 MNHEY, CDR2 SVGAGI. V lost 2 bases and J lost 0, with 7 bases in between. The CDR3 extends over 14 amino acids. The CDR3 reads CASSYDGTNYGYTF. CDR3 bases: TGTGCCAGCAGTTACGACGGTACTAACTATGGCTACACCTTC.

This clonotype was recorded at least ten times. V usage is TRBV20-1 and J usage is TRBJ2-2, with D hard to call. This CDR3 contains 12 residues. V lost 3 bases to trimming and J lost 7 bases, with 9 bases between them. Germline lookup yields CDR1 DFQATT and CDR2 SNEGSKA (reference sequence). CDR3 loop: CSASLSDGELFF. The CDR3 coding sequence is TGCAGTGCTAGTTTGAGTGACGGGGAGCTGTTTTTT.

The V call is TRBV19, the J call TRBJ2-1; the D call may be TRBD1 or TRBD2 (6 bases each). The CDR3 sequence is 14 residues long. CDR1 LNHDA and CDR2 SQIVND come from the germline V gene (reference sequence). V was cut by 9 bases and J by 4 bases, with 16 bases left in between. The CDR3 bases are TGTGCCAGCCGAAGACAGGCGGGATACAATGAGCAGTTCTTC. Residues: CASRRQAGYNEQFF.

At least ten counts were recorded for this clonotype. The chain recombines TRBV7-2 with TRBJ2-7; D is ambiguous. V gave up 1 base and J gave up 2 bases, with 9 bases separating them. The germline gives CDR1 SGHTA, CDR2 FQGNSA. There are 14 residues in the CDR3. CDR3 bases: TGTGCCAGCAGCTTAGGGCCCGGGCCCTACGAGCAGTACGTC. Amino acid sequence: CASSLGPGPYEQYV.

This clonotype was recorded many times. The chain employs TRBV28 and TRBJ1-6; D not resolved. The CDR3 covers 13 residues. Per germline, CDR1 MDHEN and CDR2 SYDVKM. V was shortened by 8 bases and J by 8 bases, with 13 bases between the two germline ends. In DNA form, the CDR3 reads TGTGCCAGCGGACGGCAACCGGATTCACCCCTCCACTTT. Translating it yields CASGRQPDSPLHF.

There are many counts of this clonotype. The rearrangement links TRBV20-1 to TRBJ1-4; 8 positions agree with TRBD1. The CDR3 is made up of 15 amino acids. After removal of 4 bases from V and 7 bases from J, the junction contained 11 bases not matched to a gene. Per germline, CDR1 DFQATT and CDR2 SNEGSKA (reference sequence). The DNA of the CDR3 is TGCAGTGCTACCCCCGCGACAGGGGTAGTTGAAAAACTGTTTTTT. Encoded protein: CSATPATGVVEKLFF.

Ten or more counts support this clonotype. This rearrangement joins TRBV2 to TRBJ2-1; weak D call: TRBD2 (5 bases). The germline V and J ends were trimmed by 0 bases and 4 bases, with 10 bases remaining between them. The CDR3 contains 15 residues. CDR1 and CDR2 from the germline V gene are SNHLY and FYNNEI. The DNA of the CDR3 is TGTGCCAGCAGTGAAGCAAAACTAGTTTACAATGAGCAGTTCTTC. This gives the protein CASSEAKLVYNEQFF.

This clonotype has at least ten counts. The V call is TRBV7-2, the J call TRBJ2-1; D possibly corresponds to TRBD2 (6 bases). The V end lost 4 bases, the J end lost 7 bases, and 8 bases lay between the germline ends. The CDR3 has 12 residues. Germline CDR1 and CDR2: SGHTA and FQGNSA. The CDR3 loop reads CASSYGTNEQFF. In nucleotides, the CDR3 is TGTGCCAGCAGCTACGGGACTAATGAGCAGTTCTTC.

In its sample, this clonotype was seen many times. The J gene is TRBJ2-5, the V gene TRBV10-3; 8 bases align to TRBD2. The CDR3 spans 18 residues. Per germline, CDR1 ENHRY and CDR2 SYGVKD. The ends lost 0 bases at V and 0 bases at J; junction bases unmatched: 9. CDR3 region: CAISESVTGGPNQETQYF. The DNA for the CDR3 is TGTGCCATCAGTGAGTCGGTGACGGGGGGGCCTAACCAAGAGACCCAGTACTTC.

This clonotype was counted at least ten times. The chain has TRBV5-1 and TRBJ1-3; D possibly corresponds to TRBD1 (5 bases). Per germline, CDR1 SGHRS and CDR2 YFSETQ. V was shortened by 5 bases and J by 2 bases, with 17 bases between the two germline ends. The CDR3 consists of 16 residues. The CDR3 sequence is CASRSSGTTAGNTIYF. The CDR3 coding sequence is TGCGCCAGCAGGAGCTCAGGGACGACGGCTGGAAACACCATATATTTT.

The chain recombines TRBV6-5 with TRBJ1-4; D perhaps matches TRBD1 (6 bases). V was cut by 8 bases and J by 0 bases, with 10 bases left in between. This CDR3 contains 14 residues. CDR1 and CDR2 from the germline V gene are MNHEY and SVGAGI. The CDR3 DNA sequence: TGTGCCAGCTCCAACAGGGCAACTAATGAAAAACTGTTTTTT. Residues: CASSNRATNEKLFF.

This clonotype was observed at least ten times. Written as DNA, the CDR3 is TGTGCCAGCAGCTTTCAAGGGGCAGCCGGGGAGCTGTTTTTT. Amino acids: CASSFQGAAGELFF. This chain links TRBV7-2 with TRBJ2-2, with a weak D call TRBD1 (5 bases). CDR3 length: 14 residues. The ends were cut back, 3 bases at V and 6 bases at J, with 11 bases in the middle. Looked up from germline, CDR1 is SGHTA and CDR2 is FQGNSA. Complete variable domain (other parts from reference TRBV7-2 and TRBJ2-2): GAGVSQSPSNKVTEKGKDVELRCDPISGHTALYWYRQSLGQGLEFLIYFQGNSAPDKSGLPSDRFSAERTGGSVSTLTIQRTQQEDSAVYLCASSFQGAAGELFFGEGSRLTVL.